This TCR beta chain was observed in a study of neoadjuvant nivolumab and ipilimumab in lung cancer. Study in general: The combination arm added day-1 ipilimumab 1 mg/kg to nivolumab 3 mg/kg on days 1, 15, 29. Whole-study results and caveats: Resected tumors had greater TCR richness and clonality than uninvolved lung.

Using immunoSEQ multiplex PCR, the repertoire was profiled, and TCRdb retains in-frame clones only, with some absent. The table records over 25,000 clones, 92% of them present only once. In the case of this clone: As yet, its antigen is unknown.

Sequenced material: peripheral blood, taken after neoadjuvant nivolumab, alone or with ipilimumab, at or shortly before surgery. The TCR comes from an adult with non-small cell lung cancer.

The CDR3 DNA is TGTGCCAGCAGCGCGGGACTAGCGGGTAGCAATGAGCAGTTCTTC. This gives the protein CASSAGLAGSNEQFF. V is TRBV7-9 and J is TRBJ2-1; 12 bases are shared with TRBD2. The junction had 5 bases not matched to a gene; V was cut back by 5 bases and J by 6 bases. This CDR3 has 15 amino acids. The germline CDR1 and CDR2 sequences are SEHNR and FQNEAQ (reference sequence).